This TCR beta chain is from a study of control samples from healthy donors and cancer patients. CDR3 length: 15 amino acids. Germline CDR1 is SGHAT and CDR2 is FQNNGV. V was shortened by 6 bases and J by 2 bases, with 17 bases between the two germline ends. The assay was immunoSEQ multiplex PCR, and TCRdb's table has in-frame clones only and misses some. The table shows some 79,000 clones, with around 91% occurring only once. The J gene is TRBJ2-7, the V gene TRBV11-2; D is undetermined. The sequence derives from a man aged 50 to 59 in good health. Sequencing input: blood. CDR3 nucleotide sequence: TGTGCCAGCAGGCTAATCGGGTCTAGGGCCTACGAGCAGTACTTC. This encodes CASRLIGSRAYEQYF.